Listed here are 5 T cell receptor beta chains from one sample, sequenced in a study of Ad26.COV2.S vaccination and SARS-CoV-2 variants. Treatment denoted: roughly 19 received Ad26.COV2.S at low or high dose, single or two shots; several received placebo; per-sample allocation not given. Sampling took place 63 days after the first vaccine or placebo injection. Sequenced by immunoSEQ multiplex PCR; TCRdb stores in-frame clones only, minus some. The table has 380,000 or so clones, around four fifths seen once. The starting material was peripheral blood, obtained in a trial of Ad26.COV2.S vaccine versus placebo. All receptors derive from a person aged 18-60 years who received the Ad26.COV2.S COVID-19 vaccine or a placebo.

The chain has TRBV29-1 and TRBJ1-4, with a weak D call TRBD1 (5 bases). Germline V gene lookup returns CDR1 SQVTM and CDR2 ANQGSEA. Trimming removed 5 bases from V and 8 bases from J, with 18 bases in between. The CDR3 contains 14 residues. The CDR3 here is CSVHTDSGGEKLFF. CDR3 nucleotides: TGCAGCGTTCACACGGACTCCGGGGGGGAAAAACTGTTTTTT.

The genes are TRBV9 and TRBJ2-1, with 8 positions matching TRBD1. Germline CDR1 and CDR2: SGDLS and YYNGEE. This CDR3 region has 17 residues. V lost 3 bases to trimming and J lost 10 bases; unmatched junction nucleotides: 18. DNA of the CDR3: TGTGCCAGCAGCGCGATTCAGGGGGCGCAGGTAGTCGGGGAGCAGTTCTTC. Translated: CASSAIQGAQVVGEQFF.

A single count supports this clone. The CDR3 DNA follows: TGCAGCGTTCGGGGAGGGTCGGAGACCCAGTACTTC. It translates to CSVRGGSETQYF. The rearrangement links TRBV29-1 to TRBJ2-5; 7 nucleotides align to TRBD2. Germline CDR1 SQVTM, CDR2 ANQGSEA. The CDR3 runs 12 residues. V was clipped by 5 bases and J by 5 bases; unmatched bases: 5.

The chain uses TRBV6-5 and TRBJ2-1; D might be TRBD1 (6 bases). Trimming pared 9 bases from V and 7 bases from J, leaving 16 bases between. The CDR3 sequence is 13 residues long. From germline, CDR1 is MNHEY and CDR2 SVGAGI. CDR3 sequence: CASNLQGNNEQFF. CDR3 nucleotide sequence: TGTGCCAGTAACCTACAGGGTAATAATGAGCAGTTCTTC.

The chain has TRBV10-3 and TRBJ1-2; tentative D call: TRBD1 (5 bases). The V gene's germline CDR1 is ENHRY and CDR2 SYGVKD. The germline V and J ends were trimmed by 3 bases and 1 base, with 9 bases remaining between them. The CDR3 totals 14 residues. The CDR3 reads CAISDQGFNYGYTF. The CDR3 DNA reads TGTGCCATCAGTGATCAGGGATTTAACTATGGCTACACCTTC.